One sample yielded the 10 T cell receptor beta chains listed below, sequenced in a study of Ad26.COV2.S vaccination and SARS-CoV-2 variants. TCRdb keeps only in-frame clones here, not all; method: immunoSEQ multiplex PCR. In the table there are around 100,000 clones, 80% of which are singletons. The input for sequencing was peripheral blood, taken after recovery from COVID-19. These receptors were obtained from a human donor who had recovered from COVID-19.

A remark on this clone: Because the CDR3's place on the DNA is in doubt, the DNA is left out and the CDR3 is given as listed by TCRdb. The J gene is TRBJ1-6, the V gene TRBV6-6. Germline loops: CDR1 MNHNY, CDR2 SVGAGI (reference sequence). 15 amino acids form the CDR3, both terminal residues included. The CDR3 loop reads CASSSSTELGSPLHF.

This chain connects TRBV6-5 to TRBJ2-5; no definite D call. This CDR3 spans 11 amino acids. Germline-derived CDR1 and CDR2 are MNHEY and SVGAGI. Trimming removed 3 bases at V and 5 bases at J, with 4 bases between. The CDR3, as DNA: TGTGCCAGCAGTTATCGGGAGACCCAGTACTTC. Protein sequence: CASSYRETQYF.

The chain couples TRBV7-3 to TRBJ2-3, with D tentatively TRBD2 (6 bases). This CDR3 region has 15 residues. Deletions cut 3 bases from V and 4 bases from J, with 14 bases between. CDR1 SGHTA and CDR2 FQGTGA come from the germline V gene. In nucleotides, the CDR3 is TGTGCCAGCAGCTTCCGGGGGTCCATGGCAGATACGCAGTATTTT. This encodes CASSFRGSMADTQYF. The full variable domain, its missing parts supplied by reference TRBV7-3 and TRBJ2-3, is GAGVSQTPSNKVTEKGKYVELRCDPISGHTALYWYRQSLGQGPEFLIYFQGTGAADDSGLPNDRFFAVRPEGSVSTLKIQRTERGDSAVYLCASSFRGSMADTQYFGPGTRLTVL.

The rearrangement uses TRBV30 and TRBJ1-4; TRBD1 might be the D (6 bases). The CDR3 covers 14 residues. Trimming took off 2 bases at V and 15 bases at J, with 22 bases between the two ends. Germline CDR1 is GTSNPN and CDR2 is SVGIG (reference sequence). The CDR3 is CAWSFTGTLSPVFF. In DNA form, the CDR3 reads TGTGCCTGGAGTTTCACCGGGACACTTTCGCCGGTGTTTTTT.

The chain is built from TRBV6-5 and TRBJ1-2, with D perhaps matching TRBD1 (5 bases). In germline, CDR1 is MNHEY, CDR2 SVGAGI. Trimming removed 6 bases from V and 3 bases from J, with 11 bases in between. The CDR3 loop spans 13 amino acids. Here the CDR3 reads CASRQDSHYGYTF. The CDR3 DNA reads as TGTGCCAGCAGACAAGACAGCCACTATGGCTACACCTTC.

V is TRBV9 and J is TRBJ2-2; D might be TRBD2 (6 bases). Trimming removed 7 bases from V and 4 bases from J, with 14 bases in between. The CDR3 consists of 14 residues. Germline V lookup: CDR1 SGDLS, CDR2 YYNGEE. The CDR3 loop reads CASGPGLSTGELFF. The CDR3 DNA reads TGTGCCAGCGGACCGGGACTCAGCACCGGGGAGCTGTTTTTT.

The rearrangement links TRBV4-2 to TRBJ2-7, with 14 bases identical to TRBD2. Germline V gene sequence: CDR1 LGHNA, CDR2 YNFKEQ. The CDR3 sequence is 15 residues long. V lost 4 bases to trimming and J lost 4 bases; unmatched junction nucleotides: 3. As DNA, the CDR3 is TGTGCCAGCAGCCCGACTAGCGGGGGGGGTTACGAGCAGTACTTC. Translation: CASSPTSGGGYEQYF.

This chain uses TRBV27 with TRBJ1-5; D perhaps matches TRBD1 (6 bases). Per germline, CDR1 MNHEY and CDR2 SMNVEV (reference sequence). CDR3 length equals 17 residues. Trimming took 3 bases from V and 5 from J, leaving 20 bases between them. The CDR3 region has the DNA TGTGCCAGCAGTTTGAGGCGGGGCCAGGGGAGCCATCAGCCCCAGCATTTT. This encodes CASSLRRGQGSHQPQHF.

The chain joins TRBV6-5 to TRBJ2-7; TRBD2 aligns across 9 bases. The CDR3 is 15 amino acids. The germline CDR1 and CDR2 sequences are MNHEY and SVGAGI. Trimming at V came to 4 bases and at J to 2 bases, leaving 6 bases not matched to a gene. The CDR3 loop reads CASSFRPSGAYEQYF. The CDR3 DNA follows: TGTGCCAGCAGTTTTAGGCCTAGCGGGGCCTACGAGCAGTACTTC.

This clone occurred once. This sequence joins TRBV5-1 and TRBJ2-2, with no clear D. The germline CDR1 and CDR2 sequences are SGHRS and YFSETQ. Trimming shortened V by 1 base and J by 0 bases, and 7 bases separated the two germline ends. This CDR3 is 15 amino acids long. The CDR3 nucleotides read TGCGCCAGCAGCTTGTCGAATGCGAACACCGGGGAGCTGTTTTTT. It codes for CASSLSNANTGELFF.